This passage covers 8 T cell receptor beta chains from one sample sequenced in a study of PD-1 blockade in classical Hodgkin lymphoma. Relapses following autologous stem cell transplantation were seen in all patients, with brentuximab vedotin exposure varying. Sequenced by immunoSEQ multiplex PCR; TCRdb stores in-frame clones only, minus some. Among roughly 40,000 clones listed, about nine tenths were seen once. Sequenced material: peripheral blood mononuclear cells (PBMCs), taken at baseline. The receptors stem from a human donor with classical Hodgkin lymphoma.

This clone was detected only once. The CDR3 bases are TGTGCCAGCAGTCCAACCGGGCACCGTTCCAATCAGCCCCAGCATTTT. As protein: CASSPTGHRSNQPQHF. The chain joins TRBV7-6 to TRBJ1-5; D gene unclear. V shed 6 bases and J shed 3 bases, with 18 bases lying between them. CDR1 SGHVS and CDR2 FNYEAQ come from the germline V gene. The CDR3 covers 16 residues.

The chain combines TRBV10-3 with TRBJ2-3, with TRBD2 as a possible D gene (6 bases). Germline CDR1 and CDR2: ENHRY and SYGVKD. The CDR3 is 14 amino acids. Between the trimmed V and J ends, which lost 11 bases and 0 bases, there was a span of 15 bases. The DNA for the CDR3 is TGTGCCGCTAGATCCGGGACTAGCACAGATACGCAGTATTTT. It is translated as CAARSGTSTDTQYF.

This clone was recorded a few times. The rearrangement uses TRBV27 and TRBJ2-2, with TRBD1 identical over 8 bases. The V gene end was trimmed by 5 bases and the J gene end by 7 bases; junction bases not matched to a gene: 3. CDR3 size: 13 residues. Germline CDR1 MNHEY, CDR2 SMNVEV (reference sequence). In nucleotides, the CDR3 is TGTGCCAGCAGTCGCAGGGGGCGCGGGGAGCTGTTTTTT. Translating gives CASSRRGRGELFF.

This clone appeared a single time. The chain couples TRBV7-2 to TRBJ1-6; D not certain. Trimming cost V 1 base and J 9 bases, with 4 bases left between them. The germline V gene encodes CDR1 SGHTA and CDR2 FQGNSA. The CDR3 spans 12 residues. CDR3 DNA sequence: TGTGCCAGCAGCTTAGTTCTTTCACCCCTCCACTTT. Translated: CASSLVLSPLHF.

V usage is TRBV2 and J usage is TRBJ2-2; D is possibly TRBD1 (6 bases). The CDR3 sequence is 15 residues long. Germline assignment: CDR1 SNHLY and CDR2 FYNNEI. Trimming left V 5 bases short and J 3 bases short, with 13 bases between. Here the CDR3 DNA reads TGTGCCAGCAGTCACAGGGAACGGTACACCGGGGAGCTGTTTTTT. Protein: CASSHRERYTGELFF.

This chain joins TRBV19 and TRBJ1-4; D is perhaps TRBD1 (5 bases). The CDR3 spans 15 residues. Germline CDR1 reads LNHDA; CDR2 reads SQIVND (reference sequence). Deletions cut 4 bases from V and 0 bases from J, with 9 bases between. The CDR3 nucleotides are TGTGCCAGTAGTACCAGGGTTGCAACTAATGAAAAACTGTTTTTT. It yields the protein CASSTRVATNEKLFF.

The gene calls are TRBV5-4 and TRBJ2-7; 11 bases are a match to TRBD2. This CDR3 spans 15 amino acids. CDR1 SGHNT and CDR2 YYREEE come from the germline V gene (reference sequence). Trimming at V came to 0 bases and at J to 6 bases, leaving 5 bases not matched to a gene. DNA for the CDR3: TGTGCCAGCAGCTTGGGGGGACTAGCGGAAATCGAGCAGTACTTC. It encodes CASSLGGLAEIEQYF.

This chain connects TRBV7-9 to TRBJ2-2; D uncertain. Between the trimmed V and J ends, which lost 7 bases and 3 bases, there was a span of 9 bases. The CDR3 sequence is 13 residues long. Germline-derived CDR1 and CDR2 are SEHNR and FQNEAQ (reference sequence). CDR3 protein: CASKARDTGELFF. The CDR3 DNA follows: TGTGCCAGCAAAGCACGGGACACCGGGGAGCTGTTTTTT.